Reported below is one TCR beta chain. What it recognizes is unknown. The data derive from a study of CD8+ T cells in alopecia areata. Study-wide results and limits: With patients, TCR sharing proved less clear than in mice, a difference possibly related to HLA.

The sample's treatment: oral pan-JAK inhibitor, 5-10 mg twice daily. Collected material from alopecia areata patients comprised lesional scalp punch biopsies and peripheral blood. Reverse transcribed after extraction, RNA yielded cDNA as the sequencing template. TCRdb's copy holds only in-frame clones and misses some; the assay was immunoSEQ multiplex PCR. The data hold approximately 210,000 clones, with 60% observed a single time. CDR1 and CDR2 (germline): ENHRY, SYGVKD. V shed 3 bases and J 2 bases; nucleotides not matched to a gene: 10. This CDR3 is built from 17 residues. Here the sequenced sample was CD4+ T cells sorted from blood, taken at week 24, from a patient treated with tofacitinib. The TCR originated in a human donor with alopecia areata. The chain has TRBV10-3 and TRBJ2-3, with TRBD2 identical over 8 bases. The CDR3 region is CAISDRSSGGPTDTQYF. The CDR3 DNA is TGTGCCATCAGTGACCGGTCCAGCGGGGGCCCCACAGATACGCAGTATTTT.